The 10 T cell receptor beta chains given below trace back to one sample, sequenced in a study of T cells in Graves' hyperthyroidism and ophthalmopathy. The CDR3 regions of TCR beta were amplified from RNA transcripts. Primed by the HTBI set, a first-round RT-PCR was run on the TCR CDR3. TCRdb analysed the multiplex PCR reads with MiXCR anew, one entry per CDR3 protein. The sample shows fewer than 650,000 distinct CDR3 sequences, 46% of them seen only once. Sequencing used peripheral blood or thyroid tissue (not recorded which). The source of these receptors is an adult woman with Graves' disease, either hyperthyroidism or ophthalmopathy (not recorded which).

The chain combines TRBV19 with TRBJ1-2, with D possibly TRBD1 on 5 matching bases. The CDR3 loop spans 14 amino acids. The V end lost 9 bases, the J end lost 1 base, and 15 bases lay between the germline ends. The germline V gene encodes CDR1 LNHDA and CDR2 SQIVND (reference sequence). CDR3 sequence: CASSPDKINYGYTF. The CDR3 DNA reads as TGTGCCAGCAGCCCGGACAAGATTAACTATGGCTACACCTTC.

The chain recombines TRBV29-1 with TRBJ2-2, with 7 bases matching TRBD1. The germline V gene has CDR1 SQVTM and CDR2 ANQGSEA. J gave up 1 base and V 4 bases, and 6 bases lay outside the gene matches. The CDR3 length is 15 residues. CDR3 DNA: TGCAGCGTTGCAACAGGGGCCGTGAACACCGGGGAGCTGTTTTTT. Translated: CSVATGAVNTGELFF.

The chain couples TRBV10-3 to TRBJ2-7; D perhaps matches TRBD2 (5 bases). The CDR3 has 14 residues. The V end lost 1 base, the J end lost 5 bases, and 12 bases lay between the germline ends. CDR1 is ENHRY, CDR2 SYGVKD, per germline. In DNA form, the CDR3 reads TGTGCCATCAGTGAGTGGGGAGAGGGTAACGAGCAGTACTTC. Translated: CAISEWGEGNEQYF.

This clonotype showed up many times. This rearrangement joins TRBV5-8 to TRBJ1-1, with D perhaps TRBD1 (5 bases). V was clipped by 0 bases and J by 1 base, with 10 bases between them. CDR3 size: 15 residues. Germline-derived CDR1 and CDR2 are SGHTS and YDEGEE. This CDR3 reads CASSLGPGQNTEAFF. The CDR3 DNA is TGTGCCAGCAGCTTGGGCCCCGGACAGAACACTGAAGCTTTCTTT.

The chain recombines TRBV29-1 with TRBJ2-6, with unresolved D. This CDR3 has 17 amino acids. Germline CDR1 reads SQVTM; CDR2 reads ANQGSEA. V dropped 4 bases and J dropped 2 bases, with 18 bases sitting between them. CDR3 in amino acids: CSVVETARSAGANVLTF. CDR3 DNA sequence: TGCAGCGTTGTGGAGACGGCCCGATCCGCTGGGGCCAACGTCCTGACTTTC. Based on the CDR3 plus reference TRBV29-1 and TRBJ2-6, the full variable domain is SAVISQKPSRDICQRGTSLTIQCQVDSQVTMMFWYRQQPGQSLTLIATANQGSEATYESGFVIDKFPISRPNLTFSTLTVSNMSPEDSSIYLCSVVETARSAGANVLTFGAGSRLTVL.

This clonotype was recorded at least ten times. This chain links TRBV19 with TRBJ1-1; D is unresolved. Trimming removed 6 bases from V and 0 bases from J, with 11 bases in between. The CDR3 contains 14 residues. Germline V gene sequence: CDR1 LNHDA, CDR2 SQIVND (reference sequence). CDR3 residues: CASRWVGLNTEAFF. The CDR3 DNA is TGTGCCAGTAGGTGGGTCGGCTTGAACACTGAAGCTTTCTTT.

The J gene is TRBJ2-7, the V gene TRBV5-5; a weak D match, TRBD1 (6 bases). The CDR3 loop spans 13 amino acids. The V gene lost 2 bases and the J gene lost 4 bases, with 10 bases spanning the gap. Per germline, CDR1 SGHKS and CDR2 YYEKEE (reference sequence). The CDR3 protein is CASSLIQGYEQYF. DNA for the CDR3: TGTGCCAGCAGCTTAATACAGGGTTACGAGCAGTACTTC.

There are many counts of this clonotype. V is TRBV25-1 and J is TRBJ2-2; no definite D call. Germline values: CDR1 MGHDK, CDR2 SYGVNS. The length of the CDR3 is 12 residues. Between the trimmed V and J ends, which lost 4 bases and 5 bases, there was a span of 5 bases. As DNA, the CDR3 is TGTGCCAGCAGTGTAAGAACCGGGGAGCTGTTTTTT. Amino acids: CASSVRTGELFF. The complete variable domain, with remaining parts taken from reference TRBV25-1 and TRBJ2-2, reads EADIYQTPRYLVIGTGKKITLECSQTMGHDKMYWYQQDPGMELHLIHYSYGVNSTEKGDLSSESTVSRIRTEHFPLTLESARPSHTSQYLCASSVRTGELFFGEGSRLTVL.

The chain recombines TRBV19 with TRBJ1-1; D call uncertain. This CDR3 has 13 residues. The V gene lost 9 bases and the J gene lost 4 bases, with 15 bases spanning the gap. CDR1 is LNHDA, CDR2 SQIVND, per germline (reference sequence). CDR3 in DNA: TGTGCCAGCAGCGATGGCGCGCGCACTGAAGCTTTCTTT. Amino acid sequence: CASSDGARTEAFF.

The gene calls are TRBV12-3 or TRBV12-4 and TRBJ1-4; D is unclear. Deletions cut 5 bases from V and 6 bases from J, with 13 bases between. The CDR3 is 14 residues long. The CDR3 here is CASSELDIHEKLFF. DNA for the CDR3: TGTGCCAGCAGTGAACTTGACATTCATGAAAAACTGTTTTTT.